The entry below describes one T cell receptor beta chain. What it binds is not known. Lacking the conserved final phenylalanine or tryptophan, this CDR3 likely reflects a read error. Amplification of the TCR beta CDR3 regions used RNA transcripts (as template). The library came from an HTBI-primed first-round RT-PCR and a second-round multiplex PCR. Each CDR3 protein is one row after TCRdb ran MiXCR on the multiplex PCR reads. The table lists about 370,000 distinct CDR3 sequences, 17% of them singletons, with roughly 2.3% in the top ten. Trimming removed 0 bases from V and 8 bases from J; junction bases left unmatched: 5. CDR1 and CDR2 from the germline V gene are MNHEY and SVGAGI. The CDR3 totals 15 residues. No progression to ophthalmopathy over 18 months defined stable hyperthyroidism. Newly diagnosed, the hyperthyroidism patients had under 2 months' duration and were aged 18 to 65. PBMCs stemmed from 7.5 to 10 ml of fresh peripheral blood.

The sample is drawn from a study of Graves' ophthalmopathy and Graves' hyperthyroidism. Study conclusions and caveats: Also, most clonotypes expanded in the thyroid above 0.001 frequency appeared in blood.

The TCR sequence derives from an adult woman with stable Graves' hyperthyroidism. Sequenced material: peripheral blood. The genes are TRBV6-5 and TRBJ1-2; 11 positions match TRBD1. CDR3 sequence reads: CASSYSGQGAQGYTS. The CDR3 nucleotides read TGTGCCAGCAGTTACTCTGGACAGGGGGCGCAGGGCTACACCTCC.